The 8 T cell receptor beta chains below come from one sample, sequenced in a study of control samples from healthy donors and cancer patients. Repertoires were generated with immunoSEQ multiplex PCR, while TCRdb's copy carries only in-frame clones and drops some. This sample has tens of thousands of clones, with about 92% found just once. Sequencing was carried out using PBMCs. The receptors originated from a man aged 35-49 years with colorectal cancer.

This chain connects TRBV19 to TRBJ2-2; D assignment may be TRBD1 or TRBD2 (5 bases each). Deletions cut 5 bases from V and 5 bases from J, with 9 bases between. This CDR3 is 13 amino acids long. Germline V gene data show CDR1 as LNHDA and CDR2 as SQIVND (reference sequence). DNA for the CDR3: TGTGCCAGTAGTCTCTGGGGGACCGGGGAGCTGTTTTTT. Protein sequence: CASSLWGTGELFF.

A word on this clone: Additional DNA sequences in this sample encode the identical CDR3. The CDR3: CASSPGRNNSPLHF. DNA for the CDR3: TGTGCCAGCTCACCGGGACGTAATAATTCACCCCTCCACTTT. The chain carries TRBV18 and TRBJ1-6; perhaps TRBD1 as D (5 bases). V dropped 3 bases and J dropped 5 bases, with 8 bases sitting between them. The CDR3 totals 14 residues. From germline, CDR1 is KGHSH and CDR2 LQKENI.

The V gene is TRBV14, the J gene TRBJ2-5, with 10 bases matching TRBD1. This CDR3 spans 14 amino acids. V lost 5 bases to trimming and J lost 4 bases; unmatched junction nucleotides: 4. Germline V CDR1 and CDR2: SGHDN, FVKESK. The CDR3 is CASSSRQGAETQYF. For the CDR3, the DNA is TGTGCCAGCAGCTCTCGACAGGGGGCAGAGACCCAGTACTTC. The entire variable domain, with the rest obtained from reference TRBV14 and TRBJ2-5, is as follows: EAGVTQFPSHSVIEKGQTVTLRCDPISGHDNLYWYRRVMGKEIKFLLHFVKESKQDESGMPNNRFLAERTGGTYSTLKVQPAELEDSGVYFCASSSRQGAETQYFGPGTRLLVL.

This clone was found once. The V and J genes are TRBV11-3 and TRBJ1-1; D is undetermined. CDR1 and CDR2 from the germline V gene are SGHNT and YENEEA. The length of the CDR3 is 13 residues. V was clipped by 5 bases and J by 4 bases, with 11 bases between them. This chain's CDR3 is CASSQTAGTEAFF. The DNA of the CDR3 is TGTGCCAGCAGCCAGACCGCTGGCACTGAAGCTTTCTTT.

This rearrangement joins TRBV3-1 (or the pseudogene TRBV3-2) to TRBJ2-2; D possibly corresponds to TRBD2 (6 bases). The CDR3 is 18 amino acids. Germline V CDR1 and CDR2: LGHDT, YNNKEL (reference sequence). Trimming pared 2 bases from V and 1 base from J, leaving 17 bases between. CDR3 in DNA: TGTGCCAGCAGCCAACAACCCCGGGACTCTAGGAACACCGGGGAGCTGTTTTTT. This codes for CASSQQPRDSRNTGELFF.

The chain joins TRBV15 to TRBJ1-5; maybe TRBD1 (5 bases). The germline V gene has CDR1 LNHNV and CDR2 YYDKDF (reference sequence). Trimming took 0 bases from V and 4 from J, leaving 10 bases between them. The CDR3 length is 15 residues. This CDR3 is CATSREIQGNQPQHF. The CDR3 DNA sequence: TGTGCCACCAGCAGAGAAATCCAGGGAAATCAGCCCCAGCATTTT.

The rearrangement links TRBV2 to TRBJ2-7, with 8 bases that match TRBD2. The CDR3 has 11 residues. Unmatched junction bases numbered 2, after V lost 10 bases and J lost 3 bases. Germline V lookup: CDR1 SNHLY, CDR2 FYNNEI. CDR3 coding DNA: TGTGCCACCGGGGGGGACTACGAGCAGTACTTC. Amino acid sequence: CATGGDYEQYF.

V and J are TRBV7-3 and TRBJ1-1, with D tentatively TRBD1 (6 bases). Trimming removed 2 bases at V and 1 base at J, with 8 bases between. The V gene's germline CDR1 is SGHTA and CDR2 FQGTGA. The CDR3 is 14 residues long. The DNA for the CDR3 is TGTGCCAGCAGCTTAGTGACAGGGAACACTGAAGCTTTCTTT. This codes for CASSLVTGNTEAFF.